Here is one T cell receptor (beta chain) with its context. The trim removed 4 bases at V and 1 base at J, leaving 4 bases unmatched. The germline gives CDR1 SGDLS, CDR2 YYNGEE. This CDR3 spans 14 amino acids. The data were taken from a study of blood T cells in healthy people across ages. A J-beta primer mix and a sample-barcoded 5' primer were used in a second PCR of roughly 6 to 11 cycles. Using its own MiXCR run on the 5' RACE reads, TCRdb lists one record per CDR3 protein. The table includes roughly 700,000 distinct CDR3 sequences, roughly 49% detected once. This receptor was taken from an older woman in good health. The chain carries TRBV9 and TRBJ1-2; TRBD1 agrees at 7 bases. Sequenced material: blood. CDR3 sequence reads: CASSNRDSNYGYTF. The CDR3 DNA is TGTGCCAGCAGCAACCGGGACAGTAACTATGGCTACACCTTC.